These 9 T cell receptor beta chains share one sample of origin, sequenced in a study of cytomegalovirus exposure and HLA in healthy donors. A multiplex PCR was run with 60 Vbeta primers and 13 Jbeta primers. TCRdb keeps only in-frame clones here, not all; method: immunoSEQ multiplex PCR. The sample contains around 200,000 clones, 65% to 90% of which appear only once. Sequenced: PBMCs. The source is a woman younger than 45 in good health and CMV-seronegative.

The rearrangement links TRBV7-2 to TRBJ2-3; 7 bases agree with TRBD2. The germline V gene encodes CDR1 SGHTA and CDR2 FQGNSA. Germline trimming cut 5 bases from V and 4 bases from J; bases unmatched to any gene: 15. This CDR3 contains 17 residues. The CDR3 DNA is TGTGCCAGCAGCCTAGGGACCATATCCCGGGAGGCAGATACGCAGTATTTT. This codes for CASSLGTISREADTQYF.

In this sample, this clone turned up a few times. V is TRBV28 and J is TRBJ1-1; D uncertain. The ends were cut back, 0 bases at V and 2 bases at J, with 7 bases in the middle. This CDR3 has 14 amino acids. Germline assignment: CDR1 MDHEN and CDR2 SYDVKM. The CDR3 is CASSLWNRNTEAFF. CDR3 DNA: TGTGCCAGCAGTTTATGGAACAGAAACACTGAAGCTTTCTTT.

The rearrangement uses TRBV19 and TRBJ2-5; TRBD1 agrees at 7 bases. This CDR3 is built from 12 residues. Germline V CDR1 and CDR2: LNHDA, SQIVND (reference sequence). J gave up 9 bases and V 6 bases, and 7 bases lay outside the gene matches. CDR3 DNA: TGTGCCAGTAGGACGACAGGGTCCCCCCAGTACTTC. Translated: CASRTTGSPQYF.

Here the CDR3 reads CASRKRQLRSYEQYF. As DNA, the CDR3 is TGTGCCAGCAGGAAACGACAGCTCCGCAGTTACGAGCAGTACTTC. The chain uses TRBV5-8 and TRBJ2-7; D perhaps matches TRBD1 (5 bases). Germline-derived CDR1 and CDR2 are SGHTS and YDEGEE. Trimming took off 5 bases at V and 4 bases at J, with 19 bases between the two ends. The CDR3 runs 15 residues.

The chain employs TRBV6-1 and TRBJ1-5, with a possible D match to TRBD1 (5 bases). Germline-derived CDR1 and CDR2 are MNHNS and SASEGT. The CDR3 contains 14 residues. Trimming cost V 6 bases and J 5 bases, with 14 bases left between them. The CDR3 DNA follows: TGTGCCAGCAGGGATACAGGAACCTATCAGCCCCAGCATTTT. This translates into CASRDTGTYQPQHF.

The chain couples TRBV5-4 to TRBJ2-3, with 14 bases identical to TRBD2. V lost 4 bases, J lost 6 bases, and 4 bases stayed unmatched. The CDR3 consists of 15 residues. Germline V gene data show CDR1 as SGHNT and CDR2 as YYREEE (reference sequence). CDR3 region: CASSTGLAGADTQYF. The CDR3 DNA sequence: TGTGCCAGCAGCACGGGACTAGCGGGAGCGGATACGCAGTATTTT.

The CDR3 sequence is CASSLFGTVPYEQYF. CDR3 DNA sequence: TGTGCCAGCAGCCTCTTCGGGACAGTCCCCTACGAGCAGTACTTC. This chain links TRBV14 with TRBJ2-7, with 7 bases lining up with TRBD1. Germline V lookup: CDR1 SGHDN, CDR2 FVKESK. The ends lost 4 bases at V and 2 bases at J; junction bases unmatched: 8. This CDR3 contains 15 residues.

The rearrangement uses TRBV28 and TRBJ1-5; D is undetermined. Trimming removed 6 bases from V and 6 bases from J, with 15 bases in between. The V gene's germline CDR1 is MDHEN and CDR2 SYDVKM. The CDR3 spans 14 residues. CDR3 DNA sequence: TGTGCCAGCAGCCCTGGGCCCGGTAGTCAGCCCCAGCATTTT. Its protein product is CASSPGPGSQPQHF.

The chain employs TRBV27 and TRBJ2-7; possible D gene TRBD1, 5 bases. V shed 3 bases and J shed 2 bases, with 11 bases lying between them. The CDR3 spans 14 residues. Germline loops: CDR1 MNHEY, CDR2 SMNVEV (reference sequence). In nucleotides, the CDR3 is TGTGCCAGCAGTTTCAGCAGGGTGGCCTACGAGCAGTACTTC. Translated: CASSFSRVAYEQYF.